A selection of T cell receptor beta chains follows, all from one sample in a study of OX40 agonist ivuxolimab in advanced cancers. Clones were sequenced by immunoSEQ multiplex PCR, and TCRdb holds only the in-frame ones, with some missing. This repertoire shows more than 90,000 clones, more than 80% found once; its top ten account for about 5.5%. The sample consisted of CD4+ or CD8+ T cells sorted from blood, taken in a trial of the OX40 agonist ivuxolimab. Receptor source: an adult with an advanced solid tumor such as melanoma, head and neck, liver or kidney cancer. CDR3s include the opening cysteine and the closing phenylalanine or tryptophan. The D gene is left open where the match is weak. Expanded clones get a size class; other rows say once, few or many, or leave the size out.

clone_size j_call v_call d_call cdr3_aa cdr3_nt
- TRBJ1-5 TRBV19 - CASAWARNSNQPQHF TGTGCCAGCGCCTGGGCGAGAAATAGCAATCAGCCCCAGCATTTT
- TRBJ2-3 TRBV2 TRBD2 CASSRGGQADTQYF TGTGCCAGCAGTCGCGGGGGGCAGGCAGATACGCAGTATTTT
- TRBJ2-2 TRBV29-1 - CSVAVTNTGELFF TGCAGCGTTGCGGTCACTAACACCGGGGAGCTGTTTTTT
few TRBJ1-5 TRBV6-6 - CASSYYAGQPQHF TGTGCCAGCAGTTACTACGCCGGGCAGCCCCAGCATTTT
- TRBJ2-7 TRBV4-3 - CASSQDGSSYEQYF TGCGCCAGCAGCCAAGATGGTAGTTCCTACGAGCAGTACTTC
- TRBJ2-2 TRBV2 - CASSEAGIGELFF TGTGCCAGCAGTGAAGCGGGGATCGGGGAGCTGTTTTTT
- TRBJ2-7 TRBV4-2 TRBD2 CASSQDSGGNYEQYF TGTGCCAGCAGCCAAGATTCGGGGGGGAACTACGAGCAGTACTTC
- TRBJ2-5 TRBV6-5 TRBD1 CASSWTGGDQETQYF TGTGCCAGCAGTTGGACAGGGGGGGATCAAGAGACCCAGTACTTC
- TRBJ2-5 TRBV9 - CASSVVPDTAETQYF TGTGCCAGCAGCGTAGTCCCCGACACTGCGGAGACCCAGTACTTC
once TRBJ1-1 TRBV18 TRBD1 CASSAGGAGTEAFF TGTGCCAGCTCAGCAGGGGGCGCGGGTACTGAAGCTTTCTTT
- TRBJ2-5 TRBV2 TRBD1 CASSRGQGGGETQYF TGTGCCAGCAGCCGCGGACAGGGGGGTGGGGAGACCCAGTACTTC
- TRBJ1-4 TRBV7-2 - CASSLEGFTATNEKLFF TGTGCCAGCAGCTTAGAGGGGTTTACAGCAACTAATGAAAAACTGTTTTTT
- TRBJ2-1 TRBV9 TRBD2 CASSAGTSGGNEQFF TGTGCCAGCAGCGCGGGGACTAGCGGGGGGAATGAGCAGTTCTTC
- TRBJ2-3 TRBV7-2 TRBD2 CASSFLLSGSTDTQYF TGTGCCAGCAGCTTCCTTCTTAGCGGGTCAACAGATACGCAGTATTTT
- TRBJ2-4 TRBV4-3 TRBD1 CASSLLGTGQNIQYF TGCGCCAGCAGCCTCTTAGGGACAGGGCAAAACATTCAGTACTTC
- TRBJ1-2 TRBV6-5 - CASSRTVAYGYTF TGTGCCAGCAGTCGGACAGTTGCATATGGCTACACCTTC
once TRBJ1-1 TRBV30 - CAWRRGPGLTRAEAFF TGTGCCTGGAGGAGAGGCCCCGGACTGACTAGAGCTGAAGCTTTCTTT
- TRBJ2-7 TRBV29-1 - CSVSEGSYEQYF TGCAGCGTTTCCGAGGGTTCCTACGAGCAGTACTTC
- TRBJ1-1 TRBV29-1 - CSVEGRNTEAFF TGCAGCGTTGAAGGTCGGAACACTGAAGCTTTCTTT
- TRBJ1-2 TRBV5-1 - CASSLDGDGGYTF TGCGCCAGCAGCTTGGACGGGGACGGCGGCTACACCTTC
few TRBJ2-1 TRBV6-1 TRBD2 CASSGSGRVNEQFF TGTGCCAGCAGTGGTAGCGGGAGGGTAAATGAGCAGTTCTTC
- TRBJ2-1 TRBV9 - CASSVDHYNEQFF TGTGCCAGCAGCGTAGACCACTACAATGAGCAGTTCTTC
- TRBJ2-2 TRBV7-2 - CASRIGLTGELFF TGTGCCAGCAGAATTGGACTGACCGGGGAGCTGTTTTTT
- TRBJ1-2 TRBV6-6 TRBD1 CASSQGAGGNYGYTF TGTGCCAGCAGTCAGGGTGCAGGGGGTAACTATGGCTACACCTTC
once TRBJ1-1 TRBV2 - CASSKEMNTEAFF TGTGCCAGCAGTAAAGAAATGAACACTGAAGCTTTCTTT
- TRBJ1-1 TRBV29-1 - CSVEGALNTEAFF TGCAGCGTTGAGGGGGCCCTGAACACTGAAGCTTTCTTT
few TRBJ2-7 TRBV6-5 - CASSYSGEQYF TGTGCCAGCAGTTACTCGGGGGAGCAGTACTTC
- TRBJ1-6 TRBV27 - CASSLRRNNSPLHF TGTGCCAGCAGTTTAAGGAGGAATAATTCACCCCTCCACTTT
once TRBJ1-2 TRBV19 - CASSILRERFRYGYTF TGTGCCAGTAGTATTCTCAGGGAACGGTTTAGGTATGGCTACACCTTC
- TRBJ1-1 TRBV12-5 - CASGPPSGGLDTEAFF TGTGCTAGTGGTCCGCCTTCCGGGGGGCTCGACACTGAAGCTTTCTTT
- TRBJ1-2 TRBV7-2 TRBD1 CASSFNRGVGYGYTF TGTGCCAGCAGCTTCAACAGGGGGGTCGGCTATGGCTACACCTTC
- TRBJ2-2 TRBV9 - CASSVDGGWTTGELFF TGTGCCAGCAGCGTAGATGGCGGATGGACCACCGGGGAGCTGTTTTTT
- TRBJ2-7 TRBV5-6 - CASSLEQGGHEQYF TGTGCCAGCAGCTTGGAGCAGGGGGGCCACGAGCAGTACTTC
once TRBJ2-1 TRBV27 - CASSLTSGYYNEQFF TGTGCCAGCAGTTTAACCAGCGGCTACTACAATGAGCAGTTCTTC
- TRBJ1-1 TRBV4-3 TRBD1 CASSQGTGDTEAFF TGCGCCAGCAGCCAGGGAACAGGGGATACTGAAGCTTTCTTT
- TRBJ2-3 TRBV6-1 TRBD1 CASVLPGQGTDTQYF TGTGCCAGCGTACTTCCGGGACAGGGGACAGATACGCAGTATTTT
- TRBJ1-1 TRBV6-5 - CASSQRTVDTEAFF TGTGCCAGCAGCCAGCGGACAGTTGACACTGAAGCTTTCTTT
- TRBJ1-2 TRBV4-2 - CASSQVGPREAQGGYTF TGTGCCAGCAGCCAAGTTGGCCCGAGAGAGGCGCAGGGCGGCTACACCTTC
medium-sized TRBJ1-1 TRBV30 - CAWSYDTEAFF TGTGCCTGGAGCTACGACACTGAAGCTTTCTTT
- TRBJ2-3 TRBV9 - CASSVVQGGNTQYF TGTGCCAGCAGCGTAGTACAGGGAGGTAATACGCAGTATTTT
- TRBJ1-1 TRBV10-3 TRBD1 CAIRTGTGGGTEAFF TGTGCCATCAGGACCGGGACAGGGGGCGGCACTGAAGCTTTCTTT